The following is a T cell receptor (beta chain) sequence with its context. TCRdb keeps only in-frame clones here, not all; method: immunoSEQ multiplex PCR. The table lists about 80,000 clones, 84% of them singletons. Germline V gene sequence: CDR1 LNHDA, CDR2 SQIVND (reference sequence). V was clipped by 4 bases and J by 3 bases; unmatched bases: 8. CDR3 size: 16 residues. This record belongs to a study of OX40 agonist ivuxolimab in advanced cancers. The receptor was derived from an adult with an advanced solid tumor such as melanoma, head and neck, liver or kidney cancer. This chain links TRBV19 with TRBJ2-5; 10 bases agree with TRBD2. The sample consisted of CD4+ or CD8+ T cells sorted from blood, taken in a trial of the OX40 agonist ivuxolimab. The DNA of the CDR3 is TGTGCCAGTAGTACCCAGCGGCTAGCGGGAGAAGAGACCCAGTACTTC. It is translated as CASSTQRLAGEETQYF. Combining the CDR3 with reference TRBV19 and TRBJ2-5 gives the whole variable domain DGGITQSPKYLFRKEGQNVTLSCEQNLNHDAMYWYRQDPGQGLRLIYYSQIVNDFQKGDIAEGYSVSREKKESFPLTVTSAQKNPTAFYLCASSTQRLAGEETQYFGPGTRLLVL.